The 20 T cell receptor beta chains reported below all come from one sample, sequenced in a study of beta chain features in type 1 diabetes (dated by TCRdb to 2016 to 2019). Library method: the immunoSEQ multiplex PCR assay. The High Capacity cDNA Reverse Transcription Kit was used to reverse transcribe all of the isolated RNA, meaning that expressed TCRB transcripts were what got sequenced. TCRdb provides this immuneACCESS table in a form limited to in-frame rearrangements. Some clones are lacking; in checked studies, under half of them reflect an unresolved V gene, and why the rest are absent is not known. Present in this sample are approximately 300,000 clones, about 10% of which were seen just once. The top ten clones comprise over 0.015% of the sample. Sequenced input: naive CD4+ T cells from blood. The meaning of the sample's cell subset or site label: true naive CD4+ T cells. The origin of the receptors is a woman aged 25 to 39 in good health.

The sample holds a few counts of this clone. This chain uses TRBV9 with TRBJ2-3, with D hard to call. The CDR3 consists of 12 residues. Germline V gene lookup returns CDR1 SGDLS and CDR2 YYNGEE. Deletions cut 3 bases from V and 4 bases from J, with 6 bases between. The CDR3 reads CASSGVADTQYF. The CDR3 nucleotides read TGTGCCAGCAGCGGAGTAGCAGATACGCAGTATTTT.

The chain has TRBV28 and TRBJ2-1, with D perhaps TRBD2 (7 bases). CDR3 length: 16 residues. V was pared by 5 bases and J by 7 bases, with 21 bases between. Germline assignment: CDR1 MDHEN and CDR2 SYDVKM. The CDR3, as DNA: TGTGCCAGCAGTGTGCCCGAGGGAAAGGGGGGGAATGAGCAGTTCTTC. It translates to CASSVPEGKGGNEQFF.

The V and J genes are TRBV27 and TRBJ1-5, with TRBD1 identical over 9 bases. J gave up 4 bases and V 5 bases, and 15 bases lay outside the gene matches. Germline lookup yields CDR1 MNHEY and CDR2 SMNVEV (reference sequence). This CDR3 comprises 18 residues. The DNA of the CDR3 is TGTGCCAGCAGTCAAGATTTGGGACAGGGAGCGGCGAATCAGCCCCAGCATTTT. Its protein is CASSQDLGQGAANQPQHF.

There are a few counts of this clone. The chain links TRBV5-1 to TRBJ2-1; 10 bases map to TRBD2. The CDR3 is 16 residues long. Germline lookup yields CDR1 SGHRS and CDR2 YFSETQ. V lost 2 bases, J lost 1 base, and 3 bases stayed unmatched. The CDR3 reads CASSFTSGTSYNEQFF. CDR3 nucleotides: TGCGCCAGCAGCTTTACTAGCGGGACTTCCTACAATGAGCAGTTCTTC.

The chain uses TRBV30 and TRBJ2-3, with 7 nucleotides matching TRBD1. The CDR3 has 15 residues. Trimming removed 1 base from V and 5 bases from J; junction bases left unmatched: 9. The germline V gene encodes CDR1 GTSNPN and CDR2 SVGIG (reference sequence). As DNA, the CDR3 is TGTGCCTGGAGTGAGGACAGGTTCTTAGGAGATACGCAGTATTTT. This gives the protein CAWSEDRFLGDTQYF. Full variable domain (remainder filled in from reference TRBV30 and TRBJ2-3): SQTIHQWPATLVQPVGSPLSLECTVEGTSNPNLYWYRQAAGRGLQLLFYSVGIGQISSEVPQNLSASRPQDRQFILSSKKLLLSDSGFYLCAWSEDRFLGDTQYFGPGTRLTVL.

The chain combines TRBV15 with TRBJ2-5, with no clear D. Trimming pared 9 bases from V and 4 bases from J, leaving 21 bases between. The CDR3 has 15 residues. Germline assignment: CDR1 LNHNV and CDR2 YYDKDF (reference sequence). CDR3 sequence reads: CATKRQAELGETQYF. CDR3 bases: TGTGCCACGAAACGGCAGGCCGAGCTTGGAGAGACCCAGTACTTC.

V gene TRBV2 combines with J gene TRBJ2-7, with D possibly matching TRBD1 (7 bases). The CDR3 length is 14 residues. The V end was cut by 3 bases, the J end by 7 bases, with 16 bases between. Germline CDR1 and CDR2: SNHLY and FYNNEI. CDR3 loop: CASSEQGGPWEQYF. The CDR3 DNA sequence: TGTGCCAGCAGTGAGCAGGGGGGCCCTTGGGAGCAGTACTTC.

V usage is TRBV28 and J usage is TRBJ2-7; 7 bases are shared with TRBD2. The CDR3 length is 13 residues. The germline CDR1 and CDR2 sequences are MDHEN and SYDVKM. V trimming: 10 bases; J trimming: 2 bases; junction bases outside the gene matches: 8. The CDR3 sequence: CATFPGTTYEQYF. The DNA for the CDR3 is TGTGCCACTTTTCCGGGGACTACCTACGAGCAGTACTTC.

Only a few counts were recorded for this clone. CDR3 sequence: CASSGTGIEPQYF. DNA of the CDR3: TGTGCCAGCAGCGGGACAGGAATCGAGCCCCAGTACTTC. The chain carries TRBV7-9 and TRBJ2-5; 8 positions match TRBD1. The CDR3 runs 13 residues. J was trimmed by 9 bases and V by 5 bases; bases with no gene match: 8. CDR1 is SEHNR, CDR2 FQNEAQ, per germline (reference sequence).

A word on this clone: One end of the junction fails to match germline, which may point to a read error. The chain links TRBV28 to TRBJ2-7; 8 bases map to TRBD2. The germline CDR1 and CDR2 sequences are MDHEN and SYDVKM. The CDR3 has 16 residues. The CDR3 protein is CASSLSTGGPTAEQYF. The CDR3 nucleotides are TGTGCCAGCAGCTTATCTACGGGAGGGCCTACGGCCGAGCAGTACTTC.

Here the CDR3 DNA reads TGTGCCAGCAGCTTTAGTGGGCTGGGCGCAGATACGCAGTATTTT. The encoded protein is CASSFSGLGADTQYF. The rearrangement links TRBV5-4 to TRBJ2-3; the D is unclear. The CDR3 covers 15 residues. Trimming removed 2 bases at V and 4 bases at J, with 14 bases between. Germline V lookup: CDR1 SGHNT, CDR2 YYREEE (reference sequence).

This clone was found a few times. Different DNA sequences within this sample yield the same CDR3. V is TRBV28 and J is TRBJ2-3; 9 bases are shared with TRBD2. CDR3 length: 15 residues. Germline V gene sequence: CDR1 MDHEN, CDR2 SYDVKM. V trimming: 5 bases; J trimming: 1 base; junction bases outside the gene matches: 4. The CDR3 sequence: CASSLGLARTDTQYF. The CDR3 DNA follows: TGTGCCAGCAGTCTCGGACTAGCGCGCACAGATACGCAGTATTTT.

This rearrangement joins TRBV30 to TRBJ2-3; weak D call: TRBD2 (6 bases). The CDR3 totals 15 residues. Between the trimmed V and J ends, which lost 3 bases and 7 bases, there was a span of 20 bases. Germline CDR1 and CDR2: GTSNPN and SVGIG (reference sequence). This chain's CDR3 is CAWSPSWGVANTQYF. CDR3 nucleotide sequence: TGTGCCTGGAGCCCAAGTTGGGGGGTCGCAAATACGCAGTATTTT.

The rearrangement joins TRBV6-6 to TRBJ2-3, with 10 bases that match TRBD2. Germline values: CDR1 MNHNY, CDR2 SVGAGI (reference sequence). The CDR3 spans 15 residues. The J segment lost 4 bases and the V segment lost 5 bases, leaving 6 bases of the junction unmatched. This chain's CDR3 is CASSTSGRGADTQYF. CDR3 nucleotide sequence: TGTGCCAGCAGTACCAGCGGGAGGGGCGCAGATACGCAGTATTTT.

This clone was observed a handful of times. The CDR3 here is CASSLAPTGVGEQYF. CDR3 in DNA: TGTGCCAGCAGCTTAGCACCGACAGGGGTCGGAGAGCAGTACTTC. The genes are TRBV7-2 and TRBJ2-7; 8 nucleotides align to TRBD1. Trimming took 0 bases from V and 7 from J; bases not matched to a gene: 8. The CDR3 is 15 amino acids. CDR1 and CDR2 from the germline V gene are SGHTA and FQGNSA.

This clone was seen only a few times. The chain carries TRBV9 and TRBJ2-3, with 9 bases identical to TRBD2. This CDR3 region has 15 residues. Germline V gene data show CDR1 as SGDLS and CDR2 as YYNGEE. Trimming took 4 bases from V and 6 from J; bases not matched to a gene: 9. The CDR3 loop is CASSLIAGAGDTQYF. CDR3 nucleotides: TGTGCCAGCAGCCTCATAGCGGGAGCGGGTGATACGCAGTATTTT.

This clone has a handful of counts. The CDR3 region is CASSLGGTEYF. The CDR3 bases are TGTGCCAGCAGCTTGGGCGGGACTGAGTACTTC. The J gene is TRBJ2-7, the V gene TRBV7-9, with D possibly TRBD2 on 6 matching bases. V was cut by 3 bases and J by 11 bases, with 11 bases left in between. Germline CDR1 is SEHNR and CDR2 is FQNEAQ (reference sequence). There are 11 residues in the CDR3. The whole variable domain, remainder taken from reference TRBV7-9 and TRBJ2-7, is DTGVSQNPRHKITKRGQNVTFRCDPISEHNRLYWYRQTLGQGPEFLTYFQNEAQLEKSRLLSDRFSAERPKGSFSTLEIQRTEQGDSAMYLCASSLGGTEYFGPGTRLTVT.

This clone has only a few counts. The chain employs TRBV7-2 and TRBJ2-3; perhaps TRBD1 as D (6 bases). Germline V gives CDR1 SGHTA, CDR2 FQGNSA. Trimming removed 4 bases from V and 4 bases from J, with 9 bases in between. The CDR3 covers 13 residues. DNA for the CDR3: TGTGCCAGCAGCTCAAAGGGGGCAGATACGCAGTATTTT. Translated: CASSSKGADTQYF.

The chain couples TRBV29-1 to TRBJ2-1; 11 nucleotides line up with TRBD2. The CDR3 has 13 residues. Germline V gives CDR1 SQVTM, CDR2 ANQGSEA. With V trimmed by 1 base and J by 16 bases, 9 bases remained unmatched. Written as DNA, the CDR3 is TGCAGCGTTGAAGGCAATAGCGGGAGGGCTCTCTTCTTC. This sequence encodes CSVEGNSGRALFF.

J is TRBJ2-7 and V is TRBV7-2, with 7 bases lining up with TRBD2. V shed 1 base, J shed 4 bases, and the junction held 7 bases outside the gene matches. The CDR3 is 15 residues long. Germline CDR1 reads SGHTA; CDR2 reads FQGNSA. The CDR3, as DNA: TGTGCCAGCAGCTTAGGCGGGAGTATGAGATACGAGCAGTACTTC. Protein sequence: CASSLGGSMRYEQYF.